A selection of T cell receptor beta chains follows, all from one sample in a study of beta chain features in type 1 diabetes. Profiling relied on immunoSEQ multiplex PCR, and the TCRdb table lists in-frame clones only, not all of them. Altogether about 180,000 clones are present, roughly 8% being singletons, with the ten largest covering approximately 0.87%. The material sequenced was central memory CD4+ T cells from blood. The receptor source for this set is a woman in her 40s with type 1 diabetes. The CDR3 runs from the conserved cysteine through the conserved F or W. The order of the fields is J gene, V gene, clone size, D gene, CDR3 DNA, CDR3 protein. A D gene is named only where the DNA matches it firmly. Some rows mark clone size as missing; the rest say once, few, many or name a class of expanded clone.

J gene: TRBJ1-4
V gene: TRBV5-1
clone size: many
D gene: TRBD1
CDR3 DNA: TGCGCCAGCAGCCCGGGACAGGGAAACGAAAAACTGTTTTTT
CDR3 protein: CASSPGQGNEKLFF

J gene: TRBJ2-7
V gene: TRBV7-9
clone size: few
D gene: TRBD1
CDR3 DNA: TGTGCCAGCATCCTCGGGACAGGGAGTTCCGAGCAGTACTTC
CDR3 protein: CASILGTGSSEQYF

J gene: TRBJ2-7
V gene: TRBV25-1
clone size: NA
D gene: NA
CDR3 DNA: TGTGCCACCCAGACACCGACCTCCTACGAGCAGTACTTC
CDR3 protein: CATQTPTSYEQYF

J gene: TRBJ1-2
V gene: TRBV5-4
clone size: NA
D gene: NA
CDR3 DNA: TGTGCCAGCAGCTTGCCGGGAGCTAACTATGGCTACACCTTC
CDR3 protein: CASSLPGANYGYTF

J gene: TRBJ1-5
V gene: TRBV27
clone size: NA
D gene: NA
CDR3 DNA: TGTGCCAGCAGTTTACGGAGGGGCGGTCAGCCCCAGCATTTT
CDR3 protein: CASSLRRGGQPQHF

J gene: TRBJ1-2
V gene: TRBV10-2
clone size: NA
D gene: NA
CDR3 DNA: TGCGCCAGCAGTGAATCCAGGTTCCAGGGTCTAGGCTTC
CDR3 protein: CASSESRFQGLGF

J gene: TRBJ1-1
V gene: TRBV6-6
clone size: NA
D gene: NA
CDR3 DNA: TGTGCCAGCAGTCGAGATCACAGGGAGAGTGGGGCTGAAGCTTTCTTT
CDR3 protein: CASSRDHRESGAEAFF

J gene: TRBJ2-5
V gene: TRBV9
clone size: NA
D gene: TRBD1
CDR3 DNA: TGTGCCAGCAGCGGGGAGGACAGGGAAGAGACCCAGTACTTC
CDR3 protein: CASSGEDREETQYF

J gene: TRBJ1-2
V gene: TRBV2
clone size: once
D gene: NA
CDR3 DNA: TGTGCCAGCAGGTCCGTATATGGCTACACCTTC
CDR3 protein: CASRSVYGYTF

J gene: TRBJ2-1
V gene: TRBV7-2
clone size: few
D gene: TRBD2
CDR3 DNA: TGTGCCAGCAGCTGGCTAGCGGGAGGATCCAATGAGCAGTTCTTC
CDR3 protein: CASSWLAGGSNEQFF

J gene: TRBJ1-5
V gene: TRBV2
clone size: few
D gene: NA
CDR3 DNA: TGTGCCAGCAGAGGAGGTTCGGGGGGGCAGCCCCAGCATTTT
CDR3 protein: CASRGGSGGQPQHF

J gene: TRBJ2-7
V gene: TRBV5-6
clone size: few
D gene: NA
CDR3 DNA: TGTGCCAGCAGCCCGGGGGCGCGGGAGATCTCCTACGAGCAGTACTTC
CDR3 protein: CASSPGAREISYEQYF

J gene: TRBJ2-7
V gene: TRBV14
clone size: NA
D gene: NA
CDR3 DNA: TGTGCCAGCGGCCATTACGGGGAGCAGTACTTC
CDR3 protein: CASGHYGEQYF

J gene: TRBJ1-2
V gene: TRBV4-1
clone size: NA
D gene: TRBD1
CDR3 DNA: TGCGCCAGCAGCCAAGAAACGAAGGACAGGGGGCAGGACTATGGCTACACCTTC
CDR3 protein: CASSQETKDRGQDYGYTF

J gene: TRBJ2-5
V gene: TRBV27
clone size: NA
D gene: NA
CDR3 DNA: TGTGCCATCCGGTGGAGTGGGTCTAGGGAGACCCAGTACTTC
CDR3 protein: CAIRWSGSRETQYF

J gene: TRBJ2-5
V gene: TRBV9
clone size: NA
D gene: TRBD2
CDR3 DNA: TGTGCCAGCAGCGTAGGAGGCAGCGGGGGGCAAGAGACCCAGTACTTC
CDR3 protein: CASSVGGSGGQETQYF

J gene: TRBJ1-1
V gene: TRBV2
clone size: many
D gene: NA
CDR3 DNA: TGTGCCAGCAGTGAGGACTGGAACACTGAAGCTTTCTTT
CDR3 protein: CASSEDWNTEAFF

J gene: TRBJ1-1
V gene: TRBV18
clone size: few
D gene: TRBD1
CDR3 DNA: TGTGCCAGCTCACCACCGGGACAGTCGAACACTGAAGCTTTCTTT
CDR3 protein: CASSPPGQSNTEAFF

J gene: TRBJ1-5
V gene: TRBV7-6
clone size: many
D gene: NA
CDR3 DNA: TGTGCCAGCAGCTTAGGTTATAGCAATCAGCCCCAGCATTTT
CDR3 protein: CASSLGYSNQPQHF

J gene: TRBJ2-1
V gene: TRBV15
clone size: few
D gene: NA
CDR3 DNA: TGTGCCACCAGCATGCAAGGGGCCAATGAGCAGTTCTTC
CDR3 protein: CATSMQGANEQFF